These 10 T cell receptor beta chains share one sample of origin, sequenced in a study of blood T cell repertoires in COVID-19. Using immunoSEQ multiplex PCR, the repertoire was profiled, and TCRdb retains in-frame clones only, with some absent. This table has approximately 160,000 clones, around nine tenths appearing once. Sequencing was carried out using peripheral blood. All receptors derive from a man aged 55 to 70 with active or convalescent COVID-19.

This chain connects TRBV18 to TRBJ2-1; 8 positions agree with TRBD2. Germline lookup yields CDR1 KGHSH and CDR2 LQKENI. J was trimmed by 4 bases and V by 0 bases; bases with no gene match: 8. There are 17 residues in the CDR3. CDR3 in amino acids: CASSPPGGRSRYNEQFF. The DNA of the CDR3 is TGTGCCAGCTCACCACCGGGCGGGAGGAGTAGGTACAATGAGCAGTTCTTC.

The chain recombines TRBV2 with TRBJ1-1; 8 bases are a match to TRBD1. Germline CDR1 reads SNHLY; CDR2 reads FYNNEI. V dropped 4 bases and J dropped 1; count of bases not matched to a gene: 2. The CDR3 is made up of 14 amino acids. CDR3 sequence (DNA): TGTGCCAGCAGTGGACAGGGGTGGAACACTGAAGCTTTCTTT. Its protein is CASSGQGWNTEAFF.

The CDR3 region has the DNA TGTGCCAGCAGCTTAAATGCGGGCGTCCTGACTTTC. Residues: CASSLNAGVLTF. This rearrangement joins TRBV7-8 to TRBJ2-6, with D maybe TRBD2 (5 bases). The V end was cut by 2 bases, the J end by 12 bases, with 8 bases between. The CDR3 length is 12 residues. Germline-derived CDR1 and CDR2 are SGHVS and FQNEAQ.

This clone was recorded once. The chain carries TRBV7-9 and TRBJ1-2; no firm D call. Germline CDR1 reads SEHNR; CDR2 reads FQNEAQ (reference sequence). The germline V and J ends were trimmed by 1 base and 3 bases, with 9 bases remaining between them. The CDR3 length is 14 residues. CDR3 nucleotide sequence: TGTGCCAGCAGCTTAGGTTTAACAGACTATGGCTACACCTTC. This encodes CASSLGLTDYGYTF.

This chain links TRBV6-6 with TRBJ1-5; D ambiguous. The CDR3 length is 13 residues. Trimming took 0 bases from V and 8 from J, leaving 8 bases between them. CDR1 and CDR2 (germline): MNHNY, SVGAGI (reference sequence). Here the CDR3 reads CASSYSGGEPQHF. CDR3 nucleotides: TGTGCCAGCAGTTACTCGGGCGGGGAGCCCCAGCATTTT.

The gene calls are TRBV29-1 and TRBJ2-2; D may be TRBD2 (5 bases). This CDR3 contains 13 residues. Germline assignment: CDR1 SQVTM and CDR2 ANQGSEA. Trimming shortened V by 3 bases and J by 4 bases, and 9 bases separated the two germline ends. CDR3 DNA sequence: TGCAGCGTTGACGTGGGGAGCACCGGGGAGCTGTTTTTT. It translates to CSVDVGSTGELFF.

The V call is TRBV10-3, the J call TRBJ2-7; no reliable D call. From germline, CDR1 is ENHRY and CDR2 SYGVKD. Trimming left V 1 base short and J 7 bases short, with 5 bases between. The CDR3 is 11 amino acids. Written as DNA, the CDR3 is TGTGCCATCAGTGAGTGGCAGGAGCAGTACTTC. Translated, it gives CAISEWQEQYF.

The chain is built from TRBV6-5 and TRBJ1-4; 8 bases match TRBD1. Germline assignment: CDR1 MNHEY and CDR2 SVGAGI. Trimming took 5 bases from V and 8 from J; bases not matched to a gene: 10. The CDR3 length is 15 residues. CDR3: CASSPSGQGREKLFF. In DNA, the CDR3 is TGTGCCAGCAGTCCCTCCGGACAGGGTCGGGAAAAACTGTTTTTT.

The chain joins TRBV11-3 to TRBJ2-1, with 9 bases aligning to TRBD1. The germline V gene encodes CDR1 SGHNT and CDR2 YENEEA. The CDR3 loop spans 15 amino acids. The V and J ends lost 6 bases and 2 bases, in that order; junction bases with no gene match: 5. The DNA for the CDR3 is TGTGCCAGCAGTTTGGGACAGGGAACCTACAATGAGCAGTTCTTC. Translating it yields CASSLGQGTYNEQFF. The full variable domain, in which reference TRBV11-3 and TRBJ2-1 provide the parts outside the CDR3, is EAGVVQSPRYKIIEKKQPVAFWCNPISGHNTLYWYLQNLGQGPELLIRYENEEAVDDSQLPKDRFSAERLKGVDSTLKIQPAELGDSAVYLCASSLGQGTYNEQFFGPGTRLTVL.

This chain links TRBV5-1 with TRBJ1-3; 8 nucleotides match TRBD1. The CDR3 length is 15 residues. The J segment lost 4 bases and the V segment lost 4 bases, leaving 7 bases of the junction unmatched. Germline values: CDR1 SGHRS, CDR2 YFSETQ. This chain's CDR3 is CASSMGQVSGNTIYF. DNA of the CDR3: TGCGCCAGCAGCATGGGACAGGTGTCCGGAAACACCATATATTTT.